This T cell receptor beta chain was sequenced in a study of breast tumors, draining lymph nodes, adjacent tissues. Study results and caveats: Tumor repertoires ranked between lymph nodes and nontumor tissue in diversity, with V and J gene preferences. Most tumor T cells seemingly derive from lymph node, then expand in tumor.

TCRdb fed the multiplex PCR reads into MiXCR, producing one record per CDR3 protein. The sample includes about 100,000 distinct CDR3 sequences, about 20% of them seen just once. Many counts were recorded for this clonotype. Its antigen is still unknown. Axillary draining lymph nodes of breast cancer patients supplied the node samples. Trimming cost V 7 bases and J 6 bases, with 19 bases left between them. Germline values: CDR1 MNHNS, CDR2 SASEGT. The CDR3 runs to 14 residues. Source material: axillary lymph node tissue. The sequence was obtained from a female donor with breast cancer. Some clones in this sample may be carry-over from other donors' samples. The gene calls are TRBV6-1 and TRBJ2-7; a weak D match, TRBD1 (7 bases). CDR3 in amino acids: CASKVTGRFGEQYF. For the CDR3, the DNA is TGTGCCAGCAAAGTGACAGGGAGGTTCGGCGAGCAGTACTTC.